These 25 T cell receptor beta chains were all obtained from the same sample, sequenced in a study of post-analysis software for immune sequencing data. Their recognized antigens are unknown. Study-wide results and caveats: A handful of TRBV segments were significantly more frequent in patients than in controls. TRBV5-6, TRBV5-1 and TRBV20-1 were among these segments.

Researchers reported that TCR beta cDNA libraries carried unique molecular identifiers. TCRdb fed the PCR reads into MiXCR, producing one record per CDR3 protein. The table shows fewer than 850,000 distinct CDR3 sequences, with roughly 50% occurring only once. The sample comprised blood. These receptor sequences come from a girl between 5 and 17 years old with multiple sclerosis.

This clonotype was observed a handful of times. This chain links TRBV7-2 with TRBJ2-7; D remains unclear. The V end was cut by 5 bases, the J end by 2 bases, with 13 bases between. The CDR3 sequence is 14 residues long. The germline CDR1 and CDR2 sequences are SGHTA and FQGNSA. CDR3 amino acids: CASSPLDGPYEQYF. The CDR3 DNA is TGTGCCAGCAGCCCCTTGGACGGCCCCTACGAGCAGTACTTC.

This clonotype was picked up a small number of times. CDR3 sequence: CSARASEPLHF. The DNA of the CDR3 is TGCAGTGCTAGGGCTTCGGAACCCCTCCACTTT. The V and J genes are TRBV20-1 and TRBJ1-6; unclear D gene. The ends were cut back, 3 bases at V and 12 bases at J, with 9 bases in the middle. Germline lookup yields CDR1 DFQATT and CDR2 SNEGSKA (reference sequence). This CDR3 has 11 residues.

The sample holds a few counts of this clonotype. This chain joins TRBV27 and TRBJ2-7, with 8 bases aligning to TRBD2. Trimming took 3 bases from V and 3 from J; bases not matched to a gene: 7. The CDR3 spans 15 residues. Germline V gene lookup returns CDR1 MNHEY and CDR2 SMNVEV (reference sequence). DNA of the CDR3: TGTGCCAGCAGTTTTGCTAGCGGGTGGGGCTACGAGCAGTACTTC. Its translation: CASSFASGWGYEQYF.

The CDR3 region has the DNA TGTGCCAGCAGCTTAGGTGGCCTAGCCCCCACAGATACGCAGTATTTT. Translating gives CASSLGGLAPTDTQYF. This sequence joins TRBV11-3 and TRBJ2-3, with TRBD2 as a possible D gene (5 bases). The CDR3 sequence is 16 residues long. The V end lost 1 base, the J end lost 2 bases, and 13 bases lay between the germline ends. Germline CDR1 is SGHNT and CDR2 is YENEEA.

This clonotype was picked up one time. The chain employs TRBV20-1 and TRBJ2-7, with D maybe TRBD1 (5 bases). V shed 3 bases and J shed 0 bases, with 15 bases lying between them. CDR1 is DFQATT and CDR2 is SNEGSKA in the germline V gene (reference sequence). The CDR3 contains 15 residues. The CDR3 reads CSARDPDRSSYEQYF. DNA of the CDR3: TGCAGTGCTAGGGACCCCGACAGAAGCTCCTACGAGCAGTACTTC.

V and J are TRBV12-3 or TRBV12-4 and TRBJ2-4; D is perhaps TRBD1 or TRBD2 (6 bases each). The CDR3 contains 15 residues. V dropped 3 bases and J dropped 0 bases, with 9 bases sitting between them. CDR3 sequence reads: CASSFGGSAKNIQYF. The CDR3 DNA follows: TGTGCCAGCAGTTTCGGGGGCTCAGCCAAAAACATTCAGTACTTC.

The chain recombines TRBV10-3 with TRBJ2-7; no clear D gene. CDR1 is ENHRY and CDR2 is SYGVKD in the germline V gene. The CDR3 runs to 13 residues. The ends were cut back, 4 bases at V and 1 base at J, with 8 bases in the middle. CDR3 nucleotide sequence: TGTGCCATCAGTGTAGAGAGTTCCTACGAGCAGTACTTC. This translates into CAISVESSYEQYF.

This chain's CDR3 is CASRRMNRDFTSYEQFF. The CDR3 coding sequence is TGTGCCAGCAGGCGGATGAACAGGGACTTTACCTCCTACGAGCAGTTCTTC. The chain is built from TRBV6-2 or TRBV6-3 and TRBJ2-1, with D tentatively TRBD1 or TRBD2 (6 bases each). CDR3 length equals 17 residues. The germline CDR1 and CDR2 sequences are MNHEY and SVGEGT. Between the trimmed V and J ends, which lost 6 bases and 10 bases, there was a span of 28 bases.

The chain links TRBV28 to TRBJ1-1; D unresolved. Trimming took off 3 bases at V and 1 base at J, with 9 bases between the two ends. Germline CDR1 MDHEN, CDR2 SYDVKM. The CDR3 runs to 14 residues. The CDR3 bases are TGTGCCAGCAGTTTTATGACCGAGAACACTGAAGCTTTCTTT. Residues: CASSFMTENTEAFF.

In this sample, this clonotype turned up once. V and J are TRBV6-6 and TRBJ1-1; possibly TRBD1 for D (6 bases). V was clipped by 7 bases and J by 4 bases, with 10 bases between them. Germline CDR1 is MNHNY and CDR2 is SVGAGI (reference sequence). The CDR3 covers 12 residues. CDR3: CASNRGITEAFF. As DNA, the CDR3 is TGTGCCAGCAATAGGGGGATCACTGAAGCTTTCTTT.

This chain links TRBV3-1 with TRBJ2-1, with D possibly matching TRBD2 (5 bases). There are 18 residues in the CDR3. From germline, CDR1 is LGHDT and CDR2 YNNKEL (reference sequence). V was cut by 1 base and J by 7 bases, with 23 bases left in between. CDR3 nucleotide sequence: TGTGCCAGCAGCCAAGTGGTAAGGACTTCGGGGAGTGTAAATGAGCAGTTCTTC. Translation: CASSQVVRTSGSVNEQFF.

The rearrangement links TRBV25-1 to TRBJ1-2; D uncertain. CDR3 length equals 14 residues. CDR1 and CDR2 (germline): MGHDK, SYGVNS. V was clipped by 2 bases and J by 6 bases, with 13 bases between them. DNA for the CDR3: TGTGCCAGCAGTGAACAGGTGGCAGCACATGGCTACACCTTC. It is translated as CASSEQVAAHGYTF.

This clonotype occurred a few times. The chain uses TRBV15 and TRBJ2-5; D gene uncertain. Trimming took 0 bases from V and 5 from J, leaving 4 bases between them. The CDR3 sequence is 12 residues long. Germline CDR1 reads LNHNV; CDR2 reads YYDKDF (reference sequence). The CDR3: CATSRDLETQYF. The DNA for the CDR3 is TGTGCCACCAGCAGAGACCTGGAGACCCAGTACTTC. The full variable domain, its missing parts supplied by reference TRBV15 and TRBJ2-5, is DAMVIQNPRYQVTQFGKPVTLSCSQTLNHNVMYWYQQKSSQAPKLLFHYYDKDFNNEADTPDNFQSRRPNTSFCFLDIRSPGLGDTAMYLCATSRDLETQYFGPGTRLLVL.

This sequence joins TRBV29-1 and TRBJ2-7; 12 bases agree with TRBD1. Germline V gene lookup returns CDR1 SQVTM and CDR2 ANQGSEA. V was clipped by 0 bases and J by 6 bases; unmatched bases: 6. CDR3 length: 15 amino acids. Here the CDR3 reads CSVEDGGQGAFEQYF. The CDR3 nucleotides read TGCAGCGTTGAAGATGGGGGACAGGGGGCTTTCGAGCAGTACTTC.

V is TRBV20-1 and J is TRBJ2-1; TRBD2 might be the D (6 bases). From germline, CDR1 is DFQATT and CDR2 SNEGSKA (reference sequence). V was clipped by 0 bases and J by 4 bases, with 13 bases between them. CDR3 length: 15 residues. CDR3 in amino acids: CSARDAASAYNEQFF. DNA for the CDR3: TGCAGTGCTAGAGATGCGGCTAGCGCATACAATGAGCAGTTCTTC.

As DNA, the CDR3 is TGCAGCGTTGACGCCGGACAGGGAGATGGCTACACCTTC. Its protein is CSVDAGQGDGYTF. The V and J genes are TRBV29-1 and TRBJ1-2; 8 positions agree with TRBD1. J was trimmed by 6 bases and V by 3 bases; bases with no gene match: 6. The CDR3 loop spans 13 amino acids. The V gene's germline CDR1 is SQVTM and CDR2 ANQGSEA.

This clonotype was seen a few times. V is TRBV15 and J is TRBJ2-5, with 12 bases aligning to TRBD2. V lost 1 base, J lost 3 bases, and 0 bases stayed unmatched. The CDR3 is made up of 15 amino acids. Germline loops: CDR1 LNHNV, CDR2 YYDKDF (reference sequence). For the CDR3, the DNA is TGTGCCACCAGCAGAGCTAGCGGGAGGGAAGAGACCCAGTACTTC. It encodes CATSRASGREETQYF.

The chain joins TRBV9 to TRBJ2-3; D possibly corresponds to TRBD2 (7 bases). This CDR3 comprises 16 residues. Germline loops: CDR1 SGDLS, CDR2 YYNGEE. Trimming removed 7 bases at V and 4 bases at J, with 22 bases between. As DNA, the CDR3 is TGTGCCAGCGGGGGACAAAGGGGAGGGTCAGCAGATACGCAGTATTTT. Translation: CASGGQRGGSADTQYF.

A few counts support this clonotype. The chain recombines TRBV11-2 with TRBJ2-7; possibly TRBD1 for D (5 bases). Looked up from germline, CDR1 is SGHAT and CDR2 is FQNNGV. This CDR3 has 14 amino acids. V lost 7 bases and J 1 base, leaving 14 bases between the germline ends. The CDR3 DNA sequence: TGTGCCAGCACCTCATGGGGCAGGTCCTACGAGCAGTACTTC. Residues: CASTSWGRSYEQYF.

The rearrangement links TRBV7-2 to TRBJ2-5; 9 bases align to TRBD1. This CDR3 is 15 amino acids long. J was trimmed by 7 bases and V by 6 bases; bases with no gene match: 12. The germline V gene encodes CDR1 SGHTA and CDR2 FQGNSA. The CDR3 loop is CASRRIPDRGATQYF. CDR3 in DNA: TGTGCCAGCAGAAGAATTCCGGACAGGGGAGCGACCCAGTACTTC.

The gene calls are TRBV28 and TRBJ1-6; TRBD1 matches 8 bases. After removal of 5 bases from V and 10 bases from J, the junction contained 10 bases not matched to a gene. The CDR3 runs to 15 residues. Germline loops: CDR1 MDHEN, CDR2 SYDVKM. The CDR3 DNA reads TGTGCCAGCAGTAGCCCGACAGGGGAAGGATCACCCCTCCACTTT. Translating it yields CASSSPTGEGSPLHF.

This clonotype was recorded a few times. The chain employs TRBV20-1 and TRBJ1-1; possibly TRBD1 for D (6 bases). The CDR3 covers 11 residues. In germline, CDR1 is DFQATT, CDR2 SNEGSKA (reference sequence). V shed 6 bases and J shed 6 bases, with 11 bases lying between them. CDR3 sequence: CSALDSAEAFF. The CDR3 nucleotides are TGCAGTGCCCTGGACAGCGCTGAAGCTTTCTTT.

This clonotype has only a few counts. The CDR3 loop is CASSSLAGVGPYNEQFF. CDR3 sequence (DNA): TGTGCCAGCAGCTCATTAGCGGGAGTGGGCCCCTACAATGAGCAGTTCTTC. This chain links TRBV7-2 with TRBJ2-1; 9 positions match TRBD2. Germline-derived CDR1 and CDR2 are SGHTA and FQGNSA. The CDR3 runs 17 residues. V trimming: 4 bases; J trimming: 2 bases; junction bases outside the gene matches: 9.

J is TRBJ1-1 and V is TRBV3-1, with D possibly TRBD1 on 5 matching bases. With 10 bases removed from V and 3 bases from J, the gap between germline ends came to 12 bases. Looked up from germline, CDR1 is LGHDT and CDR2 is YNNKEL (reference sequence). There are 12 residues in the CDR3. The CDR3: CATWDGDTEAFF. For the CDR3, the DNA is TGTGCCACCTGGGACGGTGACACTGAAGCTTTCTTT.

V usage is TRBV11-2 and J usage is TRBJ2-5, with 8 bases that match TRBD2. V lost 0 bases, J lost 11 bases, and 8 bases stayed unmatched. The length of the CDR3 is 14 residues. The germline V gene encodes CDR1 SGHAT and CDR2 FQNNGV. CDR3 loop: CASSLDALGGEQYF. As DNA, the CDR3 is TGTGCCAGCAGCTTAGACGCCCTCGGGGGGGAGCAGTACTTC.